A selection of T cell receptor beta chains follows, all from one sample in a study of control samples from healthy donors and cancer patients. TCRdb's copy holds only in-frame clones and misses some; the assay was immunoSEQ multiplex PCR. Of approximately 140,000 clones listed, approximately 90% are singletons. The sample was blood. The receptor set was obtained from a woman aged 25 to 39 in good health. CDR3s include the opening cysteine and the closing phenylalanine or tryptophan. The order of the fields is D gene, V gene, clone size, J gene, CDR3 protein, CDR3 DNA. D genes are given only for firm matches. For some rows the clone size is stated as once, few or many, or as a class when expanded; others skip it.

d_gene: TRBD1
v_gene: TRBV13
abundance: -
j_gene: TRBJ1-5
CDR3aa: CASTTGEGQPQHF
CDR3nt: TGTGCCAGTACCACAGGGGAGGGTCAGCCCCAGCATTTT

d_gene: -
v_gene: TRBV5-1
abundance: -
j_gene: TRBJ2-2
CDR3aa: CASRPWVNTGELFF
CDR3nt: TGCGCCAGCAGGCCCTGGGTGAACACCGGGGAGCTGTTTTTT

d_gene: -
v_gene: TRBV9
abundance: few
j_gene: TRBJ1-1
CDR3aa: CASSISVADTEAFF
CDR3nt: TGTGCCAGCAGCATTTCGGTCGCGGACACTGAAGCTTTCTTT

d_gene: -
v_gene: TRBV9
abundance: -
j_gene: TRBJ2-1
CDR3aa: CASSVERGSTYNEQFF
CDR3nt: TGTGCCAGCAGCGTAGAAAGGGGGAGTACCTACAATGAGCAGTTCTTC

d_gene: -
v_gene: TRBV4-1
abundance: -
j_gene: TRBJ2-1
CDR3aa: CASSQGDSRLTNEQFF
CDR3nt: TGCGCCAGCAGCCAGGGGGACTCCCGACTTACAAATGAGCAGTTCTTC

d_gene: -
v_gene: TRBV3-1/TRBV3-2
abundance: -
j_gene: TRBJ1-3
CDR3aa: CASNGDSGNTIYF
CDR3nt: TGTGCCAGCAATGGGGACTCTGGAAACACCATATATTTT

d_gene: -
v_gene: TRBV4-2
abundance: few
j_gene: TRBJ1-4
CDR3aa: CASSQGASEAANEKLFF
CDR3nt: TGTGCCAGCAGCCAAGGGGCCAGCGAGGCAGCTAATGAAAAACTGTTTTTT

d_gene: TRBD2
v_gene: TRBV6-4
abundance: -
j_gene: TRBJ2-3
CDR3aa: CASSQLAGEYAQYF
CDR3nt: TGTGCCAGCAGTCAACTAGCGGGAGAGTATGCGCAGTATTTT

d_gene: -
v_gene: TRBV7-9
abundance: -
j_gene: TRBJ2-7
CDR3aa: CASSLVGDHKGVYEQYF
CDR3nt: TGTGCCAGCAGCCTAGTGGGGGACCACAAGGGTGTGTACGAGCAGTACTTC

d_gene: -
v_gene: TRBV4-2
abundance: -
j_gene: TRBJ1-1
CDR3aa: CASSQEGSRTEAFF
CDR3nt: TGTGCCAGCAGCCAAGAGGGCAGCCGAACTGAAGCTTTCTTT

d_gene: -
v_gene: TRBV18
abundance: -
j_gene: TRBJ2-7
CDR3aa: CASSSYDTAPTYEQYF
CDR3nt: TGTGCCAGCTCATCATACGACACAGCTCCCACCTACGAGCAGTACTTC

d_gene: -
v_gene: TRBV5-4
abundance: few
j_gene: TRBJ2-7
CDR3aa: CASSSQYRNPHEQYF
CDR3nt: TGTGCCAGCAGTTCACAGTACAGGAACCCCCACGAGCAGTACTTC

d_gene: -
v_gene: TRBV6-5
abundance: -
j_gene: TRBJ1-5
CDR3aa: CASSAGFLPQHF
CDR3nt: TGTGCCAGCAGCGCAGGGTTTTTGCCCCAGCATTTT

d_gene: -
v_gene: TRBV30
abundance: few
j_gene: TRBJ1-2
CDR3aa: CAWSVKQGGGYTF
CDR3nt: TGTGCCTGGAGTGTTAAACAGGGCGGTGGCTACACCTTC

d_gene: -
v_gene: TRBV3-1/TRBV3-2
abundance: -
j_gene: TRBJ1-2
CDR3aa: CASSQFGGQTYGYTF
CDR3nt: TGTGCCAGCAGCCAATTTGGGGGACAAACCTATGGCTACACCTTC

d_gene: -
v_gene: TRBV19
abundance: -
j_gene: TRBJ2-5
CDR3aa: CASAAGTRETQYF
CDR3nt: TGTGCCAGTGCTGCCGGGACCAGGGAGACCCAGTACTTC

d_gene: -
v_gene: TRBV5-1
abundance: -
j_gene: TRBJ2-7
CDR3aa: CASSLTAAYEQYF
CDR3nt: TGCGCCAGCAGCTTGACAGCCGCCTACGAGCAGTACTTC

d_gene: -
v_gene: TRBV7-3
abundance: -
j_gene: TRBJ2-2
CDR3aa: CASSQSNTGELFF
CDR3nt: TGTGCCAGCAGCCAGAGCAACACCGGGGAGCTGTTTTTT

d_gene: -
v_gene: TRBV2
abundance: -
j_gene: TRBJ2-3
CDR3aa: CASKGQHGDTQYF
CDR3nt: TGTGCCAGCAAGGGCCAGCATGGAGATACGCAGTATTTT

d_gene: -
v_gene: TRBV6-5
abundance: -
j_gene: TRBJ1-1
CDR3aa: CASSSGGTEAFF
CDR3nt: TGTGCCAGCAGTTCCGGTGGAACTGAAGCTTTCTTT

d_gene: -
v_gene: TRBV7-2
abundance: -
j_gene: TRBJ1-6
CDR3aa: CASSLVLGRRNSPLHF
CDR3nt: TGTGCCAGCAGCTTAGTTTTGGGACGTCGGAATTCACCCCTCCACTTT